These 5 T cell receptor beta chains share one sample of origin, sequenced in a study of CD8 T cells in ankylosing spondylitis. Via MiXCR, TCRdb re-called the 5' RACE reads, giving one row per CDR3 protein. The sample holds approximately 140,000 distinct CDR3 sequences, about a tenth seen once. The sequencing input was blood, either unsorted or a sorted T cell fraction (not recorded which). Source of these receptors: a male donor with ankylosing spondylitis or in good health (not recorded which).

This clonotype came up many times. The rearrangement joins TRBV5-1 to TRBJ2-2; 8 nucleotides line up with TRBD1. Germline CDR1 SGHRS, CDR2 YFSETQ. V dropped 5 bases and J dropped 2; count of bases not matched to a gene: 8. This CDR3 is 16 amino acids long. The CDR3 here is CASSPSGQGNTGELFF. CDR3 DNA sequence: TGCGCCAGCAGTCCGAGCGGACAGGGAAACACCGGGGAGCTGTTTTTT.

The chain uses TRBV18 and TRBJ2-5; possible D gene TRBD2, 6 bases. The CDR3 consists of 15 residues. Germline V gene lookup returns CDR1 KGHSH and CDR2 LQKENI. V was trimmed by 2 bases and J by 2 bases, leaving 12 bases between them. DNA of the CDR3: TGTGCCAGCTCACCATCGGGAGCGAAACAAGAGACCCAGTACTTC. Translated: CASSPSGAKQETQYF.

CDR3 coding DNA: TGCAGTGCTACCCGGGGGAGCACAGATACGCAGTATTTT. Its translation is CSATRGSTDTQYF. The chain uses TRBV20-1 and TRBJ2-3; tentative D call: TRBD2 (6 bases). Germline V gives CDR1 DFQATT, CDR2 SNEGSKA (reference sequence). The CDR3 runs 13 residues. The V and J ends lost 4 bases and 0 bases respectively, with 8 bases between them.

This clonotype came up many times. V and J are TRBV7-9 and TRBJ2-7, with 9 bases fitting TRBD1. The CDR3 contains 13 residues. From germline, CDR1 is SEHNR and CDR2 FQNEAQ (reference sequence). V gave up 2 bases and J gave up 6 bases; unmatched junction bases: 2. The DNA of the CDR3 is TGTGCCAGCAGCTTATGGACAGGGGTCGAGCAGTACTTC. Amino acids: CASSLWTGVEQYF.

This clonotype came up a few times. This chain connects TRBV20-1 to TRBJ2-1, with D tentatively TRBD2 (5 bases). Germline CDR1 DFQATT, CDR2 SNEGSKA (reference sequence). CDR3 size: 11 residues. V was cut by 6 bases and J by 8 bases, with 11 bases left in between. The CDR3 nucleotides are TGCAGTGCCTCGCCCGGGGATGAGCAGTTCTTC. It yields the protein CSASPGDEQFF.